The 2 T cell receptor beta chains reported below all come from one sample, sequenced in a study of cytomegalovirus exposure and HLA in healthy donors (dated by TCRdb to about 2017). Library construction relied on the immunoSEQ multiplex PCR assay. For the multiplex PCR, a mixture combining 60 forward primers for TCR Vbeta segments and 13 reverse primers for TCR Jbeta segments was used. TCRdb provides this immuneACCESS table in a form limited to in-frame rearrangements. Some clones are lacking; in checked studies, under half of them reflect an unresolved V gene, and why the rest are absent is not known. The sample records 130,000 or so clones, roughly four fifths of which are singletons. The ten largest account for 0.8% to 0.95% of the sample. Sequencing was performed on PBMCs. The receptors were sampled from a woman in her sixties in good health and CMV-seronegative.

This chain joins TRBV7-3 and TRBJ2-1; 10 nucleotides align to TRBD2. This CDR3 is built from 15 residues. Unmatched junction bases numbered 3, after V lost 7 bases and J lost 0 bases. Germline V lookup: CDR1 SGHTA, CDR2 FQGTGA. CDR3 sequence: CASKPSGGSYNEQFF. The CDR3 DNA reads TGTGCCAGCAAACCTAGCGGGGGCTCCTACAATGAGCAGTTCTTC. The entire variable domain, with the rest obtained from reference TRBV7-3 and TRBJ2-1, is as follows: GAGVSQTPSNKVTEKGKYVELRCDPISGHTALYWYRQSLGQGPEFLIYFQGTGAADDSGLPNDRFFAVRPEGSVSTLKIQRTERGDSAVYLCASKPSGGSYNEQFFGPGTRLTVL.

The genes are TRBV29-1 and TRBJ1-4; D perhaps matches TRBD1 (5 bases). Germline V gene lookup returns CDR1 SQVTM and CDR2 ANQGSEA. V lost 6 bases, J lost 3 bases, and 11 bases lay in between. The CDR3 extends over 13 amino acids. CDR3 region: CSVPGGSNEKLFF. CDR3 nucleotides: TGCAGCGTCCCGGGGGGGTCTAATGAAAAACTGTTTTTT.